The present T cell receptor beta chain was sequenced within a study of post-analysis software for immune sequencing data. Study as a whole: Disease courses included relapsing-remitting, secondary progressive and progressive-relapsing multiple sclerosis. Study-wide points: Those with multiple sclerosis, the patient group, showed significantly lower normalized Chao1 diversity than controls. Roughly 5 TRBV segments occurring more often in patients than controls included TRBV5-6, TRBV5-1 and TRBV20-1. F measure clustering grouped samples strongly by preparation batch.

cDNA libraries for TCR beta contained unique molecular identifiers. From approximately 0.95 to 9.8 million T cells, 400,000 to 650,000 cDNA molecules were obtained. In TCRdb, the PCR reads were re-called with MiXCR into one record per CDR3 protein. The repertoire holds roughly 400,000 distinct CDR3 sequences, with more than 30% as singletons. Details on this clonotype: What it recognizes is unknown.

CDR3 length: 15 residues. The germline CDR1 and CDR2 sequences are SGDLS and YYNGEE. After removal of 3 bases from V and 0 bases from J, the junction contained 2 bases not matched to a gene. The TCR originated in a girl aged 2 to 10 with multiple sclerosis. Material: blood. The chain recombines TRBV9 with TRBJ2-3; 9 bases are a match to TRBD1. The CDR3: CASSEQGASTDTQYF. The CDR3 DNA follows: TGTGCCAGCAGCGAACAGGGGGCTAGCACAGATACGCAGTATTTT.